This entry lists 12 T cell receptor beta chains sequenced from one sample in a study of Graves' ophthalmopathy and Graves' hyperthyroidism. RNA transcripts provided the template for amplifying TCR beta CDR3 regions. First-round RT-PCR used HTBI primers; second-round multiplex PCR followed. TCRdb re-called the multiplex PCR reads through MiXCR, storing one row per CDR3 protein. Altogether around 520,000 distinct CDR3 sequences are present, approximately 37% being singletons, with the ten largest covering about 4.1%. The sample consisted of peripheral blood or thyroid tissue (not recorded which). The origin of the receptors is an adult man with Graves' hyperthyroidism.

This clonotype turned up a few times. The chain joins TRBV7-8 to TRBJ1-1; no reliable D call. This CDR3 spans 14 amino acids. V dropped 3 bases and J dropped 4 bases, with 12 bases sitting between them. The germline CDR1 and CDR2 sequences are SGHVS and FQNEAQ. This CDR3 is CASSFGRKGTEAFF. In DNA form, the CDR3 reads TGTGCCAGCAGCTTTGGGAGGAAAGGCACTGAAGCTTTCTTT.

The sample holds many counts of this clonotype. The V and J genes are TRBV6-1 and TRBJ1-5; 7 nucleotides agree with TRBD1. The V segment lost 4 bases and the J segment 4 bases; nucleotides outside the gene matches: 7. CDR3 length equals 15 residues. CDR1 and CDR2 (germline): MNHNS, SASEGT. The CDR3 DNA follows: TGTGCCAGCAGTGTCCGACAGGGTGGGAATCAGCCCCAGCATTTT. Its translation is CASSVRQGGNQPQHF.

The rearrangement links TRBV7-6 to TRBJ2-7; the match to TRBD1 covers 9 bases. CDR3 length equals 13 residues. Trimming took 4 bases from V and 5 from J; bases not matched to a gene: 3. Germline V gives CDR1 SGHVS, CDR2 FNYEAQ. The CDR3 DNA reads TGTGCCAGCAGCTACGGGACAGGGCACGAGCAGTACTTC. Its protein product is CASSYGTGHEQYF.

The V gene is TRBV28, the J gene TRBJ2-7; the match to TRBD1 covers 7 bases. Germline-derived CDR1 and CDR2 are MDHEN and SYDVKM. The CDR3 contains 17 residues. The trim removed 5 bases at V and 2 bases at J, leaving 15 bases unmatched. The CDR3 protein is CASSTDRNPTGTYEQYF. The CDR3 DNA sequence: TGTGCCAGCAGTACGGATCGAAACCCGACAGGGACCTACGAGCAGTACTTC.

This clonotype came up a few times. The chain employs TRBV7-9 and TRBJ2-3, with D unresolved. Germline assignment: CDR1 SEHNR and CDR2 FQNEAQ (reference sequence). This CDR3 has 11 residues. V was shortened by 6 bases and J by 3 bases, with 4 bases between the two germline ends. The CDR3 DNA reads as TGTGCCAGCAGTGAAACAGATACGCAGTATTTT. Translating gives CASSETDTQYF.

The chain has TRBV6-6 and TRBJ1-1; D gene ambiguous. CDR3 length equals 15 residues. Germline CDR1 is MNHNY and CDR2 is SVGAGI (reference sequence). Trimming removed 6 bases at V and 0 bases at J, with 14 bases between. The CDR3 DNA follows: TGTGCCAGCAGGGCCCGCCGGGCTTTGAACACTGAAGCTTTCTTT. It translates to CASRARRALNTEAFF.

The chain carries TRBV5-1 and TRBJ1-2, with 8 bases that match TRBD1. Looked up from germline, CDR1 is SGHRS and CDR2 is YFSETQ. The CDR3 contains 14 residues. The trim removed 4 bases at V and 5 bases at J, leaving 7 bases unmatched. The CDR3 DNA follows: TGCGCCAGCAGCCAGACAGGGGCGAGTTATGGCTACACCTTC. This codes for CASSQTGASYGYTF. The full variable domain, with the rest looked up from reference TRBV5-1 and TRBJ1-2, is KAGVTQTPRYLIKTRGQQVTLSCSPISGHRSVSWYQQTPGQGLQFLFEYFSETQRNKGNFPGRFSGRQFSNSRSEMNVSTLELGDSALYLCASSQTGASYGYTFGSGTRLTVV.

This chain links TRBV25-1 with TRBJ1-4; D uncertain. The CDR3 consists of 15 residues. The germline V and J ends were trimmed by 5 bases and 0 bases, with 10 bases remaining between them. From germline, CDR1 is MGHDK and CDR2 SYGVNS. The CDR3 sequence is CASSLTTATNEKLFF. CDR3 sequence (DNA): TGTGCCAGCAGTTTAACGACCGCAACTAATGAAAAACTGTTTTTT.

The rearrangement joins TRBV24-1 to TRBJ2-5; 9 positions agree with TRBD1. The V gene's germline CDR1 is KGHDR and CDR2 SFDVKD. CDR3 length: 15 residues. V lost 2 bases, J lost 2 bases, and 2 bases stayed unmatched. As DNA, the CDR3 is TGTGCCACCAGTGATTCGGGGACAGGGCAAGAGACCCAGTACTTC. Residues: CATSDSGTGQETQYF.

At least ten counts were recorded for this clonotype. The chain joins TRBV10-3 to TRBJ1-1; no reliable D call. Trimming took off 0 bases at V and 1 base at J, with 0 bases between the two ends. The germline CDR1 and CDR2 sequences are ENHRY and SYGVKD. The CDR3 covers 12 residues. In DNA, the CDR3 is TGTGCCATCAGTGAGTCGAACACTGAAGCTTTCTTT. It is translated as CAISESNTEAFF.

This chain joins TRBV7-2 and TRBJ2-5, with 11 bases that match TRBD2. The CDR3 has 17 residues. Looked up from germline, CDR1 is SGHTA and CDR2 is FQGNSA. The V segment lost 2 bases and the J segment 11 bases; nucleotides outside the gene matches: 16. The CDR3 coding sequence is TGTGCCAGCAGCTTAAATCGGCCTAGCGGGGGGTCTGATACGCAGTACTTC. This sequence encodes CASSLNRPSGGSDTQYF.

On this clonotype itself: A read error may account for a junction end that differs from germline. V gene TRBV20-1 combines with J gene TRBJ2-2; D possibly corresponds to TRBD1 (6 bases). CDR3 length: 14 residues. CDR1 is DFQATT and CDR2 is SNEGSKA in the germline V gene (reference sequence). CDR3 sequence reads: CSASRTANTGELFF. In nucleotides, the CDR3 is TGCAGTGCTAGTAGGACAGCGAACACTGGGGAGCTGTTTTTT.